This is a list of T cell receptor beta chains from one sample in a study of T cell changes during pregnancy in multiple sclerosis. TCRdb's table, derived via immunoSEQ multiplex PCR, lists solely in-frame clones and lacks some. The table has about 68,000 clones, 91% seen once. Sequences were derived from peripheral blood, sampled in the second trimester of pregnancy. The receptors here all came from a female donor with multiple sclerosis, enrolled in a pregnancy study. Each CDR3 is given with its conserved first and last residue. The D gene is left open where the match is weak. Clone sizes are given selectively: once, few, many, or a class where the clone is expanded.

j_call	d_call	v_call	clone_size	cdr3_aa	cdr3_nt
TRBJ2-7	NA	TRBV14	NA	CASSQDWARSYEQYF	TGTGCCAGCAGCCAAGATTGGGCGCGCTCCTACGAGCAGTACTTC
TRBJ2-1	TRBD1	TRBV6-4	once	CASSDTRGNEQFF	TGTGCCAGCAGTGACACCAGGGGGAATGAGCAGTTCTTC
TRBJ1-1	NA	TRBV5-4	few	CASSLGVRDTNTEAFF	TGTGCCAGCAGCTTGGGGGTTCGGGACACAAACACTGAAGCTTTCTTT
TRBJ1-1	NA	TRBV7-8	NA	CASSLVTGNTEAFF	TGTGCCAGCAGCTTAGTCACTGGGAACACTGAAGCTTTCTTT
TRBJ1-1	NA	TRBV6-5	NA	CASSRRGSSEAFF	TGTGCCAGCAGCCGTAGAGGGAGTTCTGAAGCTTTCTTT
TRBJ2-5	NA	TRBV5-4	NA	CASSLAPGVQQETQYF	TGTGCCAGCAGCTTGGCTCCAGGTGTCCAACAAGAGACCCAGTACTTC
TRBJ2-3	TRBD1	TRBV30	NA	CAWSGQGAGDTQYF	TGTGCCTGGAGTGGTCAGGGGGCCGGGGATACGCAGTATTTT
TRBJ1-2	TRBD1	TRBV7-2	NA	CASSPGQASNYGYTF	TGTGCCAGCAGCCCAGGACAGGCTTCTAACTATGGCTACACCTTC
TRBJ1-1	TRBD1	TRBV6-1	NA	CASSEAPGTGRDEAFF	TGTGCCAGCAGTGAAGCCCCGGGGACAGGTCGGGACGAAGCTTTCTTT
TRBJ2-7	NA	TRBV4-3	NA	CASSQVWSSQYEQYF	TGCGCCAGCAGCCAAGTTTGGTCCAGTCAGTACGAGCAGTACTTC
TRBJ2-2	TRBD2	TRBV9	once	CASSVVAGATGELFF	TGTGCCAGCAGCGTAGTAGCGGGGGCCACCGGGGAGCTGTTTTTT
TRBJ1-1	NA	TRBV5-4	once	CASSFLRSGTRATEAFF	TGTGCCAGCAGCTTTCTCCGTTCGGGAACCCGGGCTACTGAAGCTTTCTTT
TRBJ2-1	TRBD2	TRBV11-1	NA	CASSGARGGQSEQFF	TGTGCCAGCAGCGGCGCGCGGGGGGGCCAGAGTGAGCAGTTCTTC
TRBJ1-1	NA	TRBV20-1	NA	CSPLQAFF	TGCAGCCCCTTACAGGCTTTCTTT
TRBJ2-7	NA	TRBV7-2	once	CASSFARDYEQYF	TGTGCCAGCAGCTTCGCCAGGGACTACGAGCAGTACTTC
TRBJ1-2	TRBD1	TRBV15	NA	CATSRDRGVDGYTF	TGTGCCACCAGCAGGGACAGGGGAGTGGATGGCTACACCTTC
TRBJ1-2	NA	TRBV4-3	NA	CASSQDRRAYGYTF	TGCGCCAGCAGCCAAGATCGGAGGGCGTATGGCTACACCTTC
TRBJ1-2	TRBD1	TRBV5-6	NA	CASSPDRARGYTF	TGTGCCAGCAGCCCGGACAGGGCGCGGGGCTACACCTTC
TRBJ1-1	TRBD1	TRBV30	once	CAWSVRTGEAFF	TGTGCCTGGAGTGTAAGGACAGGGGAAGCTTTCTTT
TRBJ1-1	NA	TRBV19	NA	CASSIGRVAAEAFF	TGTGCCAGTAGTATTGGCAGGGTAGCAGCTGAAGCTTTCTTT
TRBJ1-1	NA	TRBV14	once	CASSLTGGYHTEAFF	TGTGCCAGCAGCCTTACGGGGGGCTATCACACTGAAGCTTTCTTT
TRBJ1-2	TRBD1	TRBV18	NA	CASSSSGQGLYGYTF	TGTGCCAGCTCTTCCTCGGGACAGGGGCTGTATGGCTACACCTTC
TRBJ2-5	TRBD2	TRBV19	NA	CASSSRLAGGQETQYF	TGTGCCAGTAGTTCCAGACTAGCGGGGGGCCAAGAGACCCAGTACTTC
TRBJ1-5	NA	TRBV19	few	CASSIRRGVNQPQHF	TGTGCCAGTAGTATTCGCAGGGGCGTCAATCAGCCCCAGCATTTT
TRBJ1-1	NA	TRBV21-1	NA	CASTIPQDTEAFF	TGTGCCAGCACCATTCCCCAGGACACTGAAGCTTTCTTT
TRBJ2-1	NA	TRBV5-1	NA	CASSYRFSYNEQFF	TGCGCCAGCAGCTACAGGTTCTCCTACAATGAGCAGTTCTTC
TRBJ1-2	NA	TRBV4-2	NA	CASNMDSNYGYTF	TGTGCCAGCAACATGGACAGCAACTATGGCTACACCTTC
TRBJ1-1	NA	TRBV7-3	NA	CASSRLTGITEAFF	TGTGCCAGCAGCCGACTCACAGGGATCACTGAAGCTTTCTTT
TRBJ1-6	NA	TRBV5-1	NA	CASGPGHGNSPLHF	TGCGCCAGCGGTCCGGGACACGGAAATTCACCCCTCCACTTT
TRBJ2-3	TRBD2	TRBV6-1	NA	CASRSWRGSTDTQYF	TGTGCCAGCAGGTCCTGGCGGGGGAGCACAGATACGCAGTATTTT
TRBJ1-1	TRBD1	TRBV7-3	NA	CASSPRDSNTEAFF	TGTGCCAGCAGCCCCCGGGACAGTAACACTGAAGCTTTCTTT
TRBJ1-1	TRBD1	TRBV5-6	NA	CASSWTGNEAFF	TGTGCCAGCAGCTGGACAGGGAATGAAGCTTTCTTT
TRBJ2-3	TRBD2	TRBV5-6	once	CASSSPNPGGADTQYF	TGTGCCAGCAGCTCACCTAACCCTGGGGGGGCAGATACGCAGTATTTT
TRBJ2-3	NA	TRBV5-1	NA	CASWTWGTDTQYF	TGCGCCAGCTGGACATGGGGCACAGATACGCAGTATTTT
TRBJ2-7	NA	TRBV6-6	NA	CATRGAGRHEQYF	TGTGCCACTCGGGGGGCGGGCAGGCACGAGCAGTACTTC
TRBJ1-1	NA	TRBV12-5	NA	CAVQVNTEAFF	TGTGCCGTACAGGTTAACACTGAAGCTTTCTTT
TRBJ1-1	NA	TRBV13	NA	CASLKGRVNTEAFF	TGTGCCAGCCTGAAGGGGAGGGTGAACACTGAAGCTTTCTTT
TRBJ2-3	TRBD2	TRBV29-1	NA	CSVGGGFGTDTQYF	TGCAGCGTTGGGGGGGGGTTCGGCACAGATACGCAGTATTTT
TRBJ1-5	TRBD1	TRBV7-2	NA	CASSWTGSDNQPQHF	TGTGCCAGCAGCTGGACAGGGTCCGACAATCAACCCCAGCATTTT
TRBJ1-1	NA	TRBV18	NA	CASSAVEVNTEAFF	TGTGCCAGCTCAGCCGTAGAGGTGAACACTGAAGCTTTCTTT
TRBJ2-1	NA	TRBV15	NA	CATSTLGGVYNEQFF	TGTGCCACCAGCACACTAGGGGGGGTCTACAATGAGCAGTTCTTC
TRBJ1-2	NA	TRBV6-5	NA	CASSYSRAKNYGYTF	TGTGCCAGCAGTTACTCGAGAGCAAAGAACTATGGCTACACCTTC
TRBJ2-7	TRBD1	TRBV4-1	NA	CASSLPGQGREQYF	TGCGCCAGCAGCTTGCCGGGACAGGGTAGGGAGCAGTACTTC
TRBJ1-1	NA	TRBV20-1	NA	CSATGNTEAFF	TGCAGTGCTACAGGTAACACTGAAGCTTTCTTT
TRBJ2-7	NA	TRBV5-1	NA	CASSGGSSYEQYF	TGCGCCAGCAGCGGCGGCAGCTCCTACGAGCAGTACTTC
TRBJ2-7	TRBD1	TRBV7-8	NA	CASSPGTDYEQYF	TGTGCCAGCAGCCCAGGGACAGACTACGAGCAGTACTTC
TRBJ2-5	TRBD1	TRBV5-6	NA	CASSATGTEETQYF	TGTGCCAGCAGCGCAACCGGGACAGAAGAGACCCAGTACTTC